The rows below give T cell receptor beta chains drawn from one sample of a study of regulatory T cells in long-lasting Graves disease. Via MiXCR, TCRdb re-called the multiplex PCR reads, giving one row per CDR3 protein. The table has about 430,000 distinct CDR3 sequences, 21% seen once. The sequencing used peripheral blood mononuclear cells (PBMCs), collected when the disease was refractory, from a patient treated with antithyroid drugs. All receptors derive from a female donor with Graves disease. Each CDR3 is given with its conserved first and last residue. Each record gives: V gene, J gene, D gene, CDR3 protein. A D gene is named only where the DNA matches it firmly.

>TRBV27|TRBJ2-5|.
CASSLPQQETQYF
>TRBV3-1|TRBJ2-1|TRBD2
CASSQGSGSGNEQFF
>TRBV9|TRBJ2-2|.
CASSVEGWAGELFF
>TRBV7-9|TRBJ1-2|.
CASSLSEAGGADYGYTF
>TRBV28|TRBJ2-7|.
CASQRRANEQYF
>TRBV20-1|TRBJ2-7|TRBD2
CSTGVAGGPGYEQYF
>TRBV10-3|TRBJ2-5|.
CAISERQETQYF
>TRBV27|TRBJ1-4|TRBD1
CASSPQGSHEKLFF
>TRBV25-1|TRBJ2-7|.
CASSETGMTYEQYF
>TRBV5-1|TRBJ2-7|TRBD1
CASSLRDRISYEQYF
>TRBV3-1|TRBJ1-3|.
CASSQLGVAGNTIYF
>TRBV6-1|TRBJ2-3|.
CASSPRDSSHTQYF
>TRBV28|TRBJ2-7|TRBD2
CASSLLLAGGASYEQYF
>TRBV10-2|TRBJ2-7|TRBD2
CASRGPGLAGALYFYEQYF
>TRBV7-9|TRBJ2-6|.
CASSTQASGANVLTF
>TRBV25-1|TRBJ2-1|.
CASSEHSLGLSYNEQFF
>TRBV11-2|TRBJ2-5|TRBD2
CASSLRGGYGETQYF
>TRBV6-1|TRBJ2-2|.
CASRPHSSWEGVTGELFF
>TRBV2|TRBJ1-1|.
CASQEGSKAFF
>TRBV28|TRBJ1-6|.
CASRVHWGSSYNSPLHF
>TRBV6-1|TRBJ2-7|TRBD1
CASSTRSTGLYEQYF
>TRBV6-1|TRBJ1-4|TRBD1
CASSHIQGAGLFF
>TRBV7-8|TRBJ1-5|.
CASSSLRISADQPQHF
>TRBV28|TRBJ2-2|TRBD2
CASNNRGGRNTGELFF
>TRBV5-6|TRBJ2-1|TRBD2
CASTQGLVSYEQFF
>TRBV5-1|TRBJ1-6|TRBD1
CASSFSTGQGGSPLHF
>TRBV20-1|TRBJ2-3|.
CSARELSTDTQYF
>TRBV3-1|TRBJ1-6|.
CASSQDPGGDNSPLHF
>TRBV28|TRBJ1-1|TRBD1
CASSLWGPGDRDKAFF
>TRBV7-9|TRBJ2-1|.
CASSPRGSYNEQFF
>TRBV20-1|TRBJ2-1|TRBD1
CSARQDRGSLSSYNEQFF
>TRBV5-1|TRBJ2-5|.
CASSLRRGIQETQYF
>TRBV29-1|TRBJ2-4|TRBD2
CSAEAKRDKNIQYF
>TRBV18|TRBJ2-7|.
CASSPPSVKEQYF
>TRBV5-1|TRBJ2-7|TRBD1
CASSWTGEWGEQYF
>TRBV5-6|TRBJ1-1|.
CASSLFGPNTEAFF
>TRBV20-1|TRBJ2-5|TRBD2
CSARRTSKETQYF
>TRBV5-1|TRBJ2-2|.
CASSFLDGELFF
>TRBV7-9|TRBJ2-5|.
CASSPTQTGEETQYF
>TRBV28|TRBJ1-2|.
CASSFTGGRNYGYTF
>TRBV27|TRBJ2-5|TRBD2
CASRGLAGPQETQYF
>TRBV14|TRBJ1-4|.
CASRRGRDEKLFF
>TRBV28|TRBJ2-1|TRBD1
CASSRGQGETYNEQFF
>TRBV11-2|TRBJ2-7|.
CASSLDLGGQHEQYF
>TRBV2|TRBJ1-1|.
CASSDVSVQEAFF
>TRBV28|TRBJ1-3|.
CASSQQGNTIYF
>TRBV19|TRBJ2-5|.
CASSATGLETQYF
>TRBV7-3|TRBJ2-3|.
CASSLRDFMSTDTQYF
>TRBV19|TRBJ2-7|.
CASSIRRDGTYEQYF
>TRBV15|TRBJ2-6|TRBD1
CATSRVRGQGEAGANVLTF
>TRBV20-1|TRBJ2-1|TRBD2
CSAVLAGDYNEQFF
>TRBV27|TRBJ2-7|.
CASSSPRKGSGYEQYF
>TRBV12-3/TRBV12-4|TRBJ2-7|TRBD2
CASRSGLAGAGSYEQYF
>TRBV28|TRBJ1-2|.
CVAGKLYGYTF